Below, 10 T cell receptor beta chains from the same sample are listed, as sequenced in a study of OX40 agonist ivuxolimab in advanced cancers. The method was the immunoSEQ multiplex PCR assay. TCRdb's version of the immuneACCESS table is confined to in-frame rearrangements and falls short of the full clone set. An unresolved V gene accounts for under half of the shortfall where checked; the remainder is of unknown origin. In this sample the table shows 65,000 to 85,000 clones, about 93% of which occur a single time. 6.5% to 8.5% of the sample comes from the top ten. Source: CD4+ or CD8+ T cells sorted from blood, taken in a trial of the OX40 agonist ivuxolimab. The origin of the receptors is an adult with an advanced solid tumor such as melanoma, head and neck, liver or kidney cancer.

In DNA, the CDR3 is TGCAGCGTTTCTCCAGGGGCAGGGCATGGCACAGATACGCAGTATTTT. It codes for CSVSPGAGHGTDTQYF. The chain joins TRBV29-1 to TRBJ2-3; possible D gene TRBD1, 6 bases. V lost 5 bases and J lost 1, with 19 bases in between. Germline values: CDR1 SQVTM, CDR2 ANQGSEA. The CDR3 sequence is 16 residues long.

The chain links TRBV5-6 to TRBJ2-1; TRBD2 is a possible D gene (5 bases). From germline, CDR1 is SGHDT and CDR2 YYEEEE. CDR3 length: 13 amino acids. V dropped 8 bases and J dropped 7 bases, with 16 bases sitting between them. This CDR3 reads CASWLALGNEQFF. The CDR3 bases are TGTGCCAGTTGGCTAGCCCTCGGGAATGAGCAGTTCTTC.

The genes are TRBV9 and TRBJ1-6; D possibly corresponds to TRBD1 (5 bases). CDR1 is SGDLS, CDR2 YYNGEE, per germline. Deletions cut 4 bases from V and 5 bases from J, with 16 bases between. The CDR3 sequence is 16 residues long. The CDR3 region has the DNA TGTGCCAGCAGCCCGCGACAGTTGGGTGATAATTCACCCCTCCACTTT. It encodes CASSPRQLGDNSPLHF. Full variable domain (missing parts from reference TRBV9 and TRBJ1-6): DSGVTQTPKHLITATGQRVTLRCSPRSGDLSVYWYQQSLDQGLQFLIQYYNGEERAKGNILERFSAQQFPDLHSELNLSSLELGDSALYFCASSPRQLGDNSPLHFGNGTRLTVT.

This chain links TRBV27 with TRBJ1-5; 7 positions match TRBD1. J lost 4 bases, V lost 5 bases, and 11 bases had no gene match. Germline CDR1 reads MNHEY; CDR2 reads SMNVEV (reference sequence). The CDR3 has 16 amino acids. CDR3: CASSELTTGLNQPQHF. CDR3 nucleotides: TGTGCCAGCAGTGAATTGACGACAGGGCTTAATCAGCCCCAGCATTTT.

This chain uses TRBV6-1 with TRBJ2-3, with 8 positions matching TRBD1. CDR3 size: 15 residues. With 5 bases clipped from V and 1 base from J, the junction kept 5 bases outside the gene matches. CDR1 and CDR2 from the germline V gene are MNHNS and SASEGT. The CDR3 loop is CASSPGQGGTDTQYF. The DNA of the CDR3 is TGTGCCAGCAGTCCCGGACAGGGAGGCACAGATACGCAGTATTTT.

The genes are TRBV15 and TRBJ1-1, with unresolved D. The CDR3 is made up of 14 amino acids. Trimming removed 4 bases at V and 4 bases at J, with 13 bases between. CDR1 and CDR2 (germline): LNHNV, YYDKDF (reference sequence). The CDR3 DNA reads as TGTGCCACCAGCACGGGCGGGGTCGGCACTGAAGCTTTCTTT. Protein: CATSTGGVGTEAFF.

The chain is built from TRBV9 and TRBJ1-1; D is possibly TRBD1 (6 bases). Germline V lookup: CDR1 SGDLS, CDR2 YYNGEE. Trimming removed 3 bases from V and 6 bases from J, with 18 bases in between. This CDR3 has 15 amino acids. CDR3 amino acids: CASSGEGGSLAEAFF. DNA of the CDR3: TGTGCCAGCAGCGGTGAAGGGGGTAGTCTTGCTGAAGCTTTCTTT. The full variable domain, with the rest looked up from reference TRBV9 and TRBJ1-1, is DSGVTQTPKHLITATGQRVTLRCSPRSGDLSVYWYQQSLDQGLQFLIQYYNGEERAKGNILERFSAQQFPDLHSELNLSSLELGDSALYFCASSGEGGSLAEAFFGQGTRLTVV.

The rearrangement joins TRBV7-6 to TRBJ2-1; TRBD1 might be the D (6 bases). Trimming cost V 1 base and J 1 base, with 11 bases left between them. This CDR3 has 16 amino acids. Germline CDR1 and CDR2: SGHVS and FNYEAQ. CDR3 protein: CASSLEARGSYNEQFF. The CDR3 region has the DNA TGTGCCAGCAGCTTAGAGGCCAGGGGATCCTACAATGAGCAGTTCTTC.

The gene calls are TRBV7-3 and TRBJ2-2, with D perhaps TRBD1 or TRBD2 (5 bases each). This CDR3 has 17 residues. Germline V gives CDR1 SGHTA, CDR2 FQGTGA. Between the trimmed V and J ends, which lost 1 base and 6 bases, there was a span of 18 bases. Here the CDR3 reads CASSLSTEGAEAGELFF. The CDR3 DNA sequence: TGTGCCAGCAGCTTAAGTACGGAAGGGGCGGAGGCCGGGGAGCTGTTTTTT.

This clone was seen just once. This chain joins TRBV19 and TRBJ2-7; 9 bases are a match to TRBD2. CDR1 and CDR2 (germline): LNHDA, SQIVND (reference sequence). Trimming at V came to 6 bases and at J to 0 bases, leaving 3 bases not matched to a gene. The CDR3 is made up of 14 amino acids. CDR3 region: CASRKRGASYEQYF. CDR3 bases: TGTGCCAGTAGGAAGCGGGGGGCCTCCTACGAGCAGTACTTC.